A few counts support the clone carrying this T cell receptor beta chain. Its cognate antigen is unknown. It was with a sample-barcoded 5' primer and a J-beta primer mix that a second PCR of roughly 6 to 11 cycles was run. Template switching added a 12-random-nucleotide identifier to every cDNA molecule. TCRdb analysed the 5' RACE reads with MiXCR anew, one entry per CDR3 protein. The sample records 750,000 to 950,000 distinct CDR3 sequences, 53% being singletons. There were healthy Caucasian individuals from Russia, aged roughly 6 to 95, serving as donors. The J segment lost 1 base and the V segment lost 5 bases, leaving 4 bases of the junction unmatched. CDR3 size: 13 residues. In germline, CDR1 is SQVTM, CDR2 ANQGSEA. The data were obtained in a study of blood T cells in healthy people across ages. Background on the study: Template switching caught about one barcoded beta molecule for each two T cells. Findings and limits, study-wide: Calculation of diversity from one million T cells yielded estimates considered to be underestimates.

Sequenced input: blood. This clonotype originated in an older man in good health. This sequence joins TRBV29-1 and TRBJ2-7, with 8 bases matching TRBD1. CDR3 DNA: TGCAGCGTTCGGACAGGGTGGTCCTACGAGCAGTACTTC. Its translation is CSVRTGWSYEQYF.